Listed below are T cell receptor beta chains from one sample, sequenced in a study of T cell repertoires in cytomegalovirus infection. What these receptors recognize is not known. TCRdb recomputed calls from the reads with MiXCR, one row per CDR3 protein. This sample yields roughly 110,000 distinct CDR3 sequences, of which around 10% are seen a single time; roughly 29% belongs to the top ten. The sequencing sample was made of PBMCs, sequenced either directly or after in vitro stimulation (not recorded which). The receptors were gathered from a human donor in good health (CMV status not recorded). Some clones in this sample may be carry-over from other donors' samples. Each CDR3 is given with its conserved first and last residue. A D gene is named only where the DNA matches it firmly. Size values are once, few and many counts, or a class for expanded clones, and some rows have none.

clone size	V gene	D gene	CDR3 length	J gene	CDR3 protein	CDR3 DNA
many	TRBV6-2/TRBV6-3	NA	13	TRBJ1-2	CASRPGILDGYTF	TGTGCCAGCAGGCCGGGAATCCTGGATGGCTACACCTTC
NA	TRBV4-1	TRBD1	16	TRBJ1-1	CASSHARGGGKTEAFF	TGCGCCAGCAGCCACGCCCGGGGAGGGGGCAAGACTGAAGCTTTCTTT
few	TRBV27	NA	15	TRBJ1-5	CASSTFAGSNQPQHF	TGTGCCAGCAGCACCTTTGCAGGGTCCAATCAGCCCCAGCATTTT
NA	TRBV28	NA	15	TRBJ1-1	CASSSPVVGNTEAFF	TGTGCCAGCAGCTCTCCCGTGGTGGGGAACACTGAAGCTTTCTTT
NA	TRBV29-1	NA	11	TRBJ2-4	CSVRSQNIQYF	TGCAGCGTCCGGTCGCAAAACATTCAGTACTTC
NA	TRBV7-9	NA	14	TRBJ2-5	CASSFSGDGETQYF	TGTGCCAGCAGCTTTAGTGGGGACGGAGAGACCCAGTACTTC
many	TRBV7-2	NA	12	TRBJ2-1	CASSLEVPEQFF	TGTGCCAGCAGCTTAGAGGTCCCTGAGCAGTTCTTC
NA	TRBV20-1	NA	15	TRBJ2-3	CSARGPGSGTDTQYF	TGCAGTGCTAGAGGTCCGGGCTCAGGCACAGATACGCAGTATTTT
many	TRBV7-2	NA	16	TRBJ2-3	CASSLGGLEGTDTQYF	TGTGCCAGCAGCTTAGGCGGATTGGAAGGCACAGATACGCAGTATTTT
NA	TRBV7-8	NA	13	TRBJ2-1	CASSRPPGNEQFF	TGTGCCAGCAGCCGGCCGCCGGGGAATGAGCAGTTCTTC
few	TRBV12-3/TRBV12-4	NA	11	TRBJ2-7	CASREEGEQYF	TGTGCCAGCAGGGAAGAGGGGGAGCAGTACTTC
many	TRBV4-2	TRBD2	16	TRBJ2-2	CASSQRLAENTGELFF	TGTGCCAGCAGCCAGAGACTAGCGGAGAACACCGGGGAGCTGTTTTTT
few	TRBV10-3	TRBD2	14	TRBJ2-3	CATATSGSADTQYF	TGTGCCACCGCGACTAGCGGGTCTGCAGATACGCAGTATTTT
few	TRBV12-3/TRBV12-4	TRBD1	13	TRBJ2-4	CASSQTGGDIQYF	TGTGCCAGCAGCCAGACAGGGGGAGACATTCAGTACTTC
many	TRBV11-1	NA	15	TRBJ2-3	CASSLNAGSTDTQYF	TGTGCCAGCAGCTTGAACGCGGGATCTACAGATACGCAGTATTTT
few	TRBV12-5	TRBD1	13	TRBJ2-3	CASGTGGADTQYF	TGTGCTAGCGGGACAGGGGGCGCAGATACGCAGTATTTT
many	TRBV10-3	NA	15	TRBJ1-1	CAISAGGLRNTEAFF	TGTGCCATCAGTGCGGGGGGATTGAGGAACACTGAAGCTTTCTTT
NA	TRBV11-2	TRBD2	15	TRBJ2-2	CASSSLAGVTGELFF	TGTGCCAGCAGCTCACTAGCGGGAGTTACCGGGGAGCTGTTTTTT
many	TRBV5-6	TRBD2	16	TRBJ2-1	CASSLSLAELYNEQFF	TGTGCCAGCAGCCTGAGCCTAGCGGAACTATACAATGAGCAGTTCTTC
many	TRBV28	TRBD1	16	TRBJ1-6	CASGPGQGATNSPLHF	TGTGCCAGCGGGCCGGGACAGGGGGCAACTAATTCACCCCTCCACTTT
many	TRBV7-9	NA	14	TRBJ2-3	CASSLTGDADTQYF	TGTGCCAGCAGCTTAACCGGGGATGCAGATACGCAGTATTTT
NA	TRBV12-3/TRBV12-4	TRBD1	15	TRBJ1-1	CASSPDRVGRPEAFF	TGTGCCAGCAGTCCGGACAGGGTAGGTCGGCCTGAAGCTTTCTTT
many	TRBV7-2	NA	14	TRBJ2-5	CASSLAGVKETQYF	TGTGCCAGCAGCTTAGCGGGAGTTAAGGAGACCCAGTACTTC
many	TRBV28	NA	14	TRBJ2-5	CASSFLGTGGTQYF	TGTGCCAGCAGTTTCCTCGGAACCGGCGGGACCCAGTACTTC
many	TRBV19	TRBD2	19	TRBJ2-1	CASSTATSGAYRSYNEQFF	TGTGCCAGTAGTACGGCGACTAGCGGGGCCTACCGCTCCTACAATGAGCAGTTCTTC
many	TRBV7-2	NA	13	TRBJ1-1	CASSLGVLLEAFF	TGTGCCAGCAGCTTAGGGGTATTGTTAGAAGCTTTCTTT
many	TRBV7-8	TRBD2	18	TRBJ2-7	CASSLGLGLAGTSYEQYF	TGTGCCAGCAGCTTAGGACTGGGACTAGCGGGGACCTCCTACGAGCAGTACTTC
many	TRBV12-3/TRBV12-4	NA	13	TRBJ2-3	CASSLMVRDTQYF	TGTGCCAGCAGTTTAATGGTGAGGGATACGCAGTATTTT
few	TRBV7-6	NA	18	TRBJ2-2	CASSLVVGSGAGTGELFF	TGTGCCAGCAGCTTAGTGGTTGGTAGCGGAGCGGGCACCGGGGAGCTGTTTTTT